This T cell receptor beta chain was retrieved from a study of memory CD8 T cells in hepatitis C reinfection. Study-wide context: HCV reinfection meant a positive HCV RNA test after two negative tests at least 60 days apart. Between 55 and 20 weeks before reinfection detection, pre-reinfection samples were drawn.

V was cut by 3 bases and J by 6 bases, with 20 bases left in between. There are 16 residues in the CDR3. CDR1 and CDR2 (germline): MGHDK, SYGVNS. Time point in this sample: pre-reinfection, 55 to 20 weeks before reinfection detection. Sorted cells were sequenced directly ex vivo without any in vitro expansion. Total naive CD8 T cells were sorted as viable CD3+ CD8+ CD45RO- cells from a couple of donors. The table came from immunoSEQ multiplex PCR; TCRdb's copy has only in-frame clones and leaves some out. The profile covers more than 45,000 clones, with around 92% appearing a single time and over 0.95% taken by the ten largest.

The source of this sequence is a man aged 18 to 30 with hepatitis C virus infection. The sample was naive CD8+ T cells sorted from blood. V gene TRBV25-1 combines with J gene TRBJ1-1; tentative D call: TRBD1 (6 bases). The DNA for the CDR3 is TGTGCCAGCAGTGACGGGCAGGGGAGTCGGGACGCTGAAGCTTTCTTT. Amino acids: CASSDGQGSRDAEAFF.